This TCR beta chain emerged from a study of T cell repertoires in cytomegalovirus infection. Study overall: Public TCR beta signatures provided an indication of both CMV infection and a matching HLA type.

V was clipped by 5 bases and J by 6 bases; unmatched bases: 20. CDR3 length equals 19 residues. Germline V gene sequence: CDR1 SGHVS, CDR2 FQNEAQ. Broader study findings: Identification of carriers of CMV plus the relevant HLA was achieved through cumulative public TCR beta family frequency. CMV-specific HLA-C-restricted TCR beta clonotypes dominated the ex vivo response.

In its sample, this clonotype was seen many times. The antigen is undetermined. Via MiXCR, TCRdb re-called the reads, giving one row per CDR3 protein. The sample consists of 150,000 to 200,000 distinct CDR3 sequences, about 21% of them appearing once. Sequenced: PBMCs. This clonotype originated in a human donor in good health (CMV status not recorded). Some clones in this sample may be carry-over from other donors' samples. The rearrangement links TRBV7-8 to TRBJ2-1; 9 bases align to TRBD1. CDR3 region: CASSPPGTGLGGSGNEQFF. The CDR3 DNA reads TGTGCCAGCAGCCCCCCCGGGACAGGGTTAGGAGGTAGTGGCAATGAGCAGTTCTTC.